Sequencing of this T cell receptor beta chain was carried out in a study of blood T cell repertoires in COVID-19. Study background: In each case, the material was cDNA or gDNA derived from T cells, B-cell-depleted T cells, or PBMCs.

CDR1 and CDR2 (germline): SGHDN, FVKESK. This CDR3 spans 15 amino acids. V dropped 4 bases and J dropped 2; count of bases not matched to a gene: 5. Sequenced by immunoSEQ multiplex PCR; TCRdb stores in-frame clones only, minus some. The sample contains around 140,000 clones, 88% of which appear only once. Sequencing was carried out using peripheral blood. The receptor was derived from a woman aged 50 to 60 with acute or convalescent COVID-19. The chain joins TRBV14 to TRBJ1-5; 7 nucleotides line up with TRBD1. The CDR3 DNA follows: TGTGCCAGCAGCCCCTTCGGGACAGGCAATCAGCCCCAGCATTTT. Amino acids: CASSPFGTGNQPQHF.